These 27 T cell receptor beta chains originate from one sample sequenced in a study of OX40 agonist ivuxolimab in advanced cancers. Receptors were amplified or captured by the immunoSEQ multiplex PCR assay. TCRdb mirrors the immuneACCESS table, restricted to in-frame sequences. Some clones are absent from its copies; in checked studies, under half trace to an unresolved V gene, and the reason for the others is unknown. The sample table holds some 67,000 clones, of which around 84% were seen once. Roughly 0.9% of the sample lies in the top ten. The starting material was CD4+ or CD8+ T cells sorted from blood, obtained in a trial of the OX40 agonist ivuxolimab. These receptors were taken from an adult with an advanced solid tumor such as melanoma, head and neck, liver or kidney cancer.

The J gene is TRBJ1-1, the V gene TRBV6-5; D is unresolved. The V gene lost 7 bases and the J gene lost 5 bases, with 17 bases spanning the gap. This CDR3 spans 14 amino acids. The V gene's germline CDR1 is MNHEY and CDR2 SVGAGI. CDR3: CASKRALMGTEAFF. In nucleotides, the CDR3 is TGTGCCAGCAAAAGGGCTTTAATGGGAACTGAAGCTTTCTTT.

This clone was picked up one time. This sequence joins TRBV7-8 and TRBJ2-1, with 16 bases fitting TRBD2. CDR3 size: 15 residues. Germline V CDR1 and CDR2: SGHVS, FQNEAQ. With V trimmed by 5 bases and J by 11 bases, 6 bases remained unmatched. As DNA, the CDR3 is TGTGCCAGCAGCCCTGGGACTAGCGGGGGGGCCCAGCAGTTCTTC. This gives the protein CASSPGTSGGAQQFF.

The V and J genes are TRBV10-3 and TRBJ1-5; tentatively, D is TRBD1 (6 bases). This CDR3 spans 15 amino acids. Deletions cut 6 bases from V and 3 bases from J, with 15 bases between. Germline CDR1 and CDR2: ENHRY and SYGVKD. This CDR3 reads CAISVGGGFNQPQHF. CDR3 nucleotide sequence: TGTGCCATCAGCGTCGGAGGGGGATTCAATCAGCCCCAGCATTTT.

This chain links TRBV9 with TRBJ1-2; TRBD1 might be the D (6 bases). The CDR3 loop spans 14 amino acids. The germline CDR1 and CDR2 sequences are SGDLS and YYNGEE. The germline V and J ends were trimmed by 0 bases and 6 bases, with 12 bases remaining between them. The DNA of the CDR3 is TGTGCCAGCAGCGTAGGAACAGGGAGGGATGGCTACACCTTC. Translating it yields CASSVGTGRDGYTF.

The CDR3 DNA follows: TGTGCCAGCAGCCTGTCTCCCCTTAGGGCAGCGATTTCACCCCTCCACTTT. Encoded protein: CASSLSPLRAAISPLHF. The genes are TRBV7-2 and TRBJ1-6, with no clear D. V gave up 5 bases and J gave up 9 bases, with 23 bases separating them. Per germline, CDR1 SGHTA and CDR2 FQGNSA. This CDR3 comprises 17 residues.

V gene TRBV7-8 combines with J gene TRBJ2-1; 12 bases line up with TRBD2. Germline V gene lookup returns CDR1 SGHVS and CDR2 FQNEAQ. CDR3 length: 19 amino acids. V shed 1 base and J 0 bases; nucleotides not matched to a gene: 7. CDR3 in amino acids: CASSLEASGGVPSYNEQFF. The CDR3 DNA sequence: TGTGCCAGCAGCTTAGAGGCTAGCGGGGGGGTACCCTCCTACAATGAGCAGTTCTTC. Together with reference TRBV7-8 and TRBJ2-1, the CDR3 gives the full variable domain: GAGVSQSPRYKVAKRGQDVALRCDPISGHVSLFWYQQALGQGPEFLTYFQNEAQLDKSGLPSDRFFAERPEGSVSTLKIQRTQQEDSAVYLCASSLEASGGVPSYNEQFFGPGTRLTVL.

The CDR3 is CASTMTTPNVLTF. CDR3 coding DNA: TGTGCCAGCACTATGACAACCCCCAACGTCCTGACTTTC. The chain has TRBV28 and TRBJ2-6; D is unclear. Trimming took 7 bases from V and 8 from J, leaving 12 bases between them. CDR1 and CDR2 (germline): MDHEN, SYDVKM. The CDR3 loop spans 13 amino acids.

The chain joins TRBV28 to TRBJ1-4; TRBD1 matches at 9 bases. Germline V gives CDR1 MDHEN, CDR2 SYDVKM. This CDR3 region has 16 residues. With 6 bases clipped from V and 5 bases from J, the junction kept 10 bases outside the gene matches. CDR3 bases: TGTGCCAGCAGACCACAACCGACAGGGGGGAATGAAAAACTGTTTTTT. Translating gives CASRPQPTGGNEKLFF.

The chain employs TRBV6-1 and TRBJ2-3; 7 positions match TRBD1. The CDR3 contains 14 residues. CDR1 and CDR2 (germline): MNHNS, SASEGT. V gave up 0 bases and J gave up 3 bases; unmatched junction bases: 0. CDR3 in DNA: TGTGCCAGCAGTGAAGCGGGACAGACAGATACGCAGTATTTT. Protein: CASSEAGQTDTQYF.

Points on this clone: The same CDR3 arises from other DNA sequences in this sample as well. The chain couples TRBV5-1 to TRBJ1-2; the match to TRBD1 covers 10 bases. Germline V gene data show CDR1 as SGHRS and CDR2 as YFSETQ. CDR3 length equals 14 residues. V was pared by 0 bases and J by 4 bases, with 0 bases of the junction left unmatched. The CDR3 protein is CASSLGDRGYGYTF. The CDR3 DNA follows: TGCGCCAGCAGCTTGGGGGACAGGGGCTATGGCTACACCTTC. Combining the CDR3 with reference TRBV5-1 and TRBJ1-2 gives the whole variable domain KAGVTQTPRYLIKTRGQQVTLSCSPISGHRSVSWYQQTPGQGLQFLFEYFSETQRNKGNFPGRFSGRQFSNSRSEMNVSTLELGDSALYLCASSLGDRGYGYTFGSGTRLTVV.

The gene calls are TRBV27 and TRBJ1-5; possible D gene TRBD1, 5 bases. From germline, CDR1 is MNHEY and CDR2 SMNVEV (reference sequence). Trimming cost V 6 bases and J 0 bases, with 18 bases left between them. This CDR3 comprises 17 residues. The CDR3: CASSHLQGGGSNQPQHF. CDR3 coding DNA: TGTGCCAGCAGCCATCTGCAGGGAGGAGGTAGCAATCAGCCCCAGCATTTT.

This clone was recorded once. This chain uses TRBV6-6 with TRBJ1-4; 11 nucleotides agree with TRBD1. Trimming at V came to 6 bases and at J to 4 bases, leaving 4 bases not matched to a gene. The CDR3 runs to 15 residues. Germline-derived CDR1 and CDR2 are MNHNY and SVGAGI (reference sequence). The chain's CDR3 is CASSPGTGGNEKLFF. In nucleotides, the CDR3 is TGTGCCAGCAGCCCCGGGACAGGGGGTAATGAAAAACTGTTTTTT.

The chain couples TRBV29-1 to TRBJ2-3; D is perhaps TRBD2 (6 bases). Germline lookup yields CDR1 SQVTM and CDR2 ANQGSEA. Trimming took 3 bases from V and 4 from J, leaving 11 bases between them. This CDR3 spans 13 amino acids. The CDR3 DNA follows: TGCAGCGTTGAGGAGGGGAAGGCAGATACGCAGTATTTT. Translated: CSVEEGKADTQYF.

The rearrangement links TRBV6-1 to TRBJ2-7, with 7 nucleotides matching TRBD2. The germline gives CDR1 MNHNS, CDR2 SASEGT. The V segment lost 8 bases and the J segment 2 bases; nucleotides outside the gene matches: 6. The CDR3 consists of 13 residues. CDR3 residues: CASSGGRTYEQYF. CDR3 in DNA: TGTGCCAGCTCGGGAGGCAGAACCTACGAGCAGTACTTC.

The chain joins TRBV11-2 to TRBJ2-5, with D perhaps matching TRBD1 (6 bases). The J call may be incorrect, as the DNA end agrees better with TRBJ2-7. The CDR3 length is 14 residues. Germline V gene sequence: CDR1 SGHAT, CDR2 FQNNGV. The DNA for the CDR3 is TGTGCCAGCAGCTTAGGCAGGGGAGCTTACGAGCAGTACTTC. It codes for CASSLGRGAYEQYF.

The rearrangement links TRBV27 to TRBJ1-1; the match to TRBD1 covers 7 bases. The CDR3 contains 16 residues. V trimming: 3 bases; J trimming: 2 bases; junction bases outside the gene matches: 9. Germline V gives CDR1 MNHEY, CDR2 SMNVEV (reference sequence). CDR3 protein: CASSLSGTGANTEAFF. The CDR3 DNA reads as TGTGCCAGCAGTTTGAGCGGCACAGGGGCTAACACTGAAGCTTTCTTT.

The CDR3 DNA is TGCGCCAGCAGCCAAGGAAAATTAAGGCTAGCCGAGACCGGGGAGCTGTTTTTT. The encoded protein is CASSQGKLRLAETGELFF. The chain combines TRBV4-1 with TRBJ2-2; the D gene is possibly TRBD2 (5 bases). V was cut by 1 base and J by 5 bases, with 20 bases left in between. The CDR3 length is 18 residues. Germline CDR1 MGHRA, CDR2 YSYEKL.

The rearrangement links TRBV6-1 to TRBJ2-2; either TRBD1 or TRBD2 may supply D (6 bases each). CDR1 MNHNS and CDR2 SASEGT come from the germline V gene. There are 16 residues in the CDR3. The V end was cut by 2 bases, the J end by 0 bases, with 10 bases between. The CDR3 coding sequence is TGTGCCAGCAGTGAACCCGGGGGCACGAACACCGGGGAGCTGTTTTTT. This sequence encodes CASSEPGGTNTGELFF.

The gene calls are TRBV7-2 and TRBJ1-1; possibly TRBD1 for D (6 bases). Germline V gene sequence: CDR1 SGHTA, CDR2 FQGNSA. This CDR3 has 13 residues. Trimming shortened V by 4 bases and J by 4 bases, and 10 bases separated the two germline ends. The CDR3 region has the DNA TGTGCCAGCAGCTCGCTGGGGGCCACTGAAGCTTTCTTT. Its translation: CASSSLGATEAFF.

This CDR3 reads CASSQGRFNEQFF. The CDR3 DNA reads as TGTGCCAGCAGCCAGGGCCGCTTCAATGAGCAGTTCTTC. The rearrangement links TRBV2 to TRBJ2-1; TRBD1 might be the D (5 bases). The CDR3 is 13 residues long. With 6 bases removed from V and 6 bases from J, the gap between germline ends came to 12 bases. CDR1 and CDR2 (germline): SNHLY, FYNNEI.

This clone showed up just once. This rearrangement joins TRBV30 to TRBJ1-2; unclear D gene. The CDR3 is made up of 13 amino acids. The germline V gene has CDR1 GTSNPN and CDR2 SVGIG (reference sequence). Trimming removed 1 base at V and 8 bases at J, with 14 bases between. In DNA, the CDR3 is TGTGCCTGGAGTGCCCTATTGGACGGGGGCTACACCTTC. Translated: CAWSALLDGGYTF.

Remarks on this clone: One end of the junction is discordant with germline, which a read error may explain. This specimen includes other DNA sequences encoding the same CDR3. The rearrangement uses TRBV11-2 and TRBJ2-7; D possibly uses TRBD1 or TRBD2 (5 bases each). CDR1 SGHAT and CDR2 FQNNGV come from the germline V gene. This CDR3 comprises 13 residues. The CDR3 DNA sequence: TGTGCCAGCAGCCCGACAGTCCCCGGGGAGCAGTACTTT. Translating gives CASSPTVPGEQYF.

The chain carries TRBV10-2 and TRBJ2-2; 7 positions agree with TRBD2. Germline V gives CDR1 WSHSY, CDR2 SAAADI. This CDR3 comprises 13 residues. The trim removed 7 bases at V and 8 bases at J, leaving 7 bases unmatched. In DNA, the CDR3 is TGCGCCAGCACCGTAGCGGGTGAGGGGGAGCTGTTTTTT. This sequence encodes CASTVAGEGELFF.

V gene TRBV6-5 combines with J gene TRBJ1-5, with 11 positions matching TRBD1. There are 15 residues in the CDR3. The V gene's germline CDR1 is MNHEY and CDR2 SVGAGI. Germline trimming cut 2 bases from V and 7 bases from J; bases unmatched to any gene: 4. The CDR3 DNA is TGTGCCAGCAGTTACCCTGGACAGGGGGCGCAGCCCCAGCATTTT. Protein: CASSYPGQGAQPQHF.

This chain uses TRBV6-5 with TRBJ1-5; 7 nucleotides align to TRBD1. The junction had 8 bases not matched to a gene; V was cut back by 6 bases and J by 3 bases. The CDR3 runs 15 residues. Per germline, CDR1 MNHEY and CDR2 SVGAGI. The CDR3 is CASRLTGTVNQPQHF. For the CDR3, the DNA is TGTGCCAGCAGACTGACCGGGACAGTCAATCAGCCCCAGCATTTT.

V gene TRBV18 combines with J gene TRBJ1-2; maybe TRBD1 (6 bases). Germline assignment: CDR1 KGHSH and CDR2 LQKENI. The CDR3 is 14 amino acids. V was cut by 3 bases and J by 2 bases, with 10 bases left in between. The CDR3 protein is CASSPTGNNYGYTF. The DNA for the CDR3 is TGTGCCAGCTCACCTACAGGGAACAACTATGGCTACACCTTC.

This clone was seen a few times. The chain has TRBV6-9 and TRBJ1-4; D unresolved. Germline CDR1 reads MNHGY; CDR2 reads SVAAGI. The CDR3 loop spans 12 amino acids. The CDR3 is CAELGRNEKLFF. CDR3 DNA: TGTGCTGAGTTAGGGAGAAATGAAAAACTGTTTTTT.